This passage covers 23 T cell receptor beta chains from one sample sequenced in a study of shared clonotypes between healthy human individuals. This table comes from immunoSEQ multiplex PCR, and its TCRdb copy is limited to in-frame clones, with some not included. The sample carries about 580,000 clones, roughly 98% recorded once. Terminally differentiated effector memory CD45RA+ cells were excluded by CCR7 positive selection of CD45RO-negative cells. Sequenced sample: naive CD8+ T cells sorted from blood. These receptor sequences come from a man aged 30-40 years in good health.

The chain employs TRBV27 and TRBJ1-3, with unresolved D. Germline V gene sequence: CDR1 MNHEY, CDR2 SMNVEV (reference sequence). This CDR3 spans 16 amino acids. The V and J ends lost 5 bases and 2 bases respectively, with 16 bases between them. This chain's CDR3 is CASSPLGGETGNTIYF. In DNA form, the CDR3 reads TGTGCCAGCAGTCCCCTCGGCGGGGAGACTGGAAACACCATATATTTT.

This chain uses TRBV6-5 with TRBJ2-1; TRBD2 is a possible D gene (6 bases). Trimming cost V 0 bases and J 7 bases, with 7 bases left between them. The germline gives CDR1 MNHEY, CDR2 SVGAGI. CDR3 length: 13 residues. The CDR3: CASSYSSGNEQFF. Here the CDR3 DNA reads TGTGCCAGCAGTTACTCGAGCGGGAATGAGCAGTTCTTC.

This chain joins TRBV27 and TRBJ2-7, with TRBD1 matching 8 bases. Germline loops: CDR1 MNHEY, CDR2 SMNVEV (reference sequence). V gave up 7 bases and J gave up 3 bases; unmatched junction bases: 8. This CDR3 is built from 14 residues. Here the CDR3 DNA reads TGTGCCAGCAACAGACAGGGGCCTAACTACGAGCAGTACTTC. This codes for CASNRQGPNYEQYF.

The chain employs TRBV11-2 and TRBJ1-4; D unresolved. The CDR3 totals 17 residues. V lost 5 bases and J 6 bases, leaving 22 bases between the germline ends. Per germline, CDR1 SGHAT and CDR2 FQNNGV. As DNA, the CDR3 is TGTGCCAGCAGCCCCAGCCTCGTCGGGGATTCGGATGAAAAACTGTTTTTT. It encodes CASSPSLVGDSDEKLFF. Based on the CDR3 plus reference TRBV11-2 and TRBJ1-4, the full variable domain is EAGVAQSPRYKIIEKRQSVAFWCNPISGHATLYWYQQILGQGPKLLIQFQNNGVVDDSQLPKDRFSAERLKGVDSTLKIQPAKLEDSAVYLCASSPSLVGDSDEKLFFGSGTQLSVL.

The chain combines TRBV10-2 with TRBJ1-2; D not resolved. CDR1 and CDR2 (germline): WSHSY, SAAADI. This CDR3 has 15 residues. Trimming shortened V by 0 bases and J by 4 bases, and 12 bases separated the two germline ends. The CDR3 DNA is TGCGCCAGCAGTGAGTCGAACGGTCTCGCCTATGGCTACACCTTC. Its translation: CASSESNGLAYGYTF.

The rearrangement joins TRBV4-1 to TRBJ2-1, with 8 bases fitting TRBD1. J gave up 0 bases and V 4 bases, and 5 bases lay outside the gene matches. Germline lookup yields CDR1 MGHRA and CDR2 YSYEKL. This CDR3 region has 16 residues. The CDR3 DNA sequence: TGCGCCAGCAGCCCCCAGGGGGCTAGCTCCTACAATGAGCAGTTCTTC. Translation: CASSPQGASSYNEQFF.

CDR3: CASSSPGQESTYEQYF. For the CDR3, the DNA is TGTGCCAGCAGCTCACCGGGACAGGAGTCGACCTACGAGCAGTACTTC. J is TRBJ2-7 and V is TRBV7-9, with 8 bases fitting TRBD1. This CDR3 has 16 amino acids. V trimming: 4 bases; J trimming: 2 bases; junction bases outside the gene matches: 10. Germline CDR1 is SEHNR and CDR2 is FQNEAQ (reference sequence). Variable domain in full (rest from reference TRBV7-9 and TRBJ2-7): DTGVSQNPRHKITKRGQNVTFRCDPISEHNRLYWYRQTLGQGPEFLTYFQNEAQLEKSRLLSDRFSAERPKGSFSTLEIQRTEQGDSAMYLCASSSPGQESTYEQYFGPGTRLTVT.

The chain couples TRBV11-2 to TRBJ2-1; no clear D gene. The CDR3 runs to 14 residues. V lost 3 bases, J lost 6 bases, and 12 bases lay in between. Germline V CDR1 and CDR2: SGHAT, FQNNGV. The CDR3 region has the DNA TGTGCCAGCAGCTTGGGTTACTCGGCCAATGAGCAGTTCTTC. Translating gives CASSLGYSANEQFF.

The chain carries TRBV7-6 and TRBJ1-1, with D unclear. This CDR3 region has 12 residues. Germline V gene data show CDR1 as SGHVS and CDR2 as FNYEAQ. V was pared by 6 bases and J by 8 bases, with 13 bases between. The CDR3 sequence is CASSQNNEEAFF. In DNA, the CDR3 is TGTGCCAGCAGTCAAAACAACGAAGAAGCTTTCTTT.

The CDR3 sequence: CASSQRATNEKLFF. In DNA, the CDR3 is TGTGCCAGCAGTCAACGAGCAACTAATGAAAAACTGTTTTTT. V gene TRBV28 combines with J gene TRBJ1-4, with D hard to call. Trimming left V 5 bases short and J 0 bases short, with 7 bases between. This CDR3 contains 14 residues. Germline V CDR1 and CDR2: MDHEN, SYDVKM.

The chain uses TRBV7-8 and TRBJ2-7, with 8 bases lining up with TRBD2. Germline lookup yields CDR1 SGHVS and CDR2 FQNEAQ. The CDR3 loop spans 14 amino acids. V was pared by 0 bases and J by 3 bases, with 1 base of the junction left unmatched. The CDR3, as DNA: TGTGCCAGCAGCTTAGCACGGGAGGGCTACGAGCAGTACTTC. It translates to CASSLAREGYEQYF. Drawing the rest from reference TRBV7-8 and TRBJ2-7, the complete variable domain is GAGVSQSPRYKVAKRGQDVALRCDPISGHVSLFWYQQALGQGPEFLTYFQNEAQLDKSGLPSDRFFAERPEGSVSTLKIQRTQQEDSAVYLCASSLAREGYEQYFGPGTRLTVT.

The CDR3 loop reads CASRGVEEQYF. The CDR3 DNA sequence: TGTGCCAGCAGGGGAGTTGAAGAGCAGTACTTC. The chain combines TRBV25-1 with TRBJ2-7, with D perhaps matching TRBD2 (5 bases). This CDR3 comprises 11 residues. The V end was cut by 6 bases, the J end by 7 bases, with 10 bases between. CDR1 MGHDK and CDR2 SYGVNS come from the germline V gene.

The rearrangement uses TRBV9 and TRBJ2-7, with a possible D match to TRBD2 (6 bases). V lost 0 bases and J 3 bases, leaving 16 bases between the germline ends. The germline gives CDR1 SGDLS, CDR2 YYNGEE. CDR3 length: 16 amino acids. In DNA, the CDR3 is TGTGCCAGCAGCGTAGGTGGGGAGGCGGACCGCTACGAGCAGTACTTC. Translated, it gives CASSVGGEADRYEQYF.

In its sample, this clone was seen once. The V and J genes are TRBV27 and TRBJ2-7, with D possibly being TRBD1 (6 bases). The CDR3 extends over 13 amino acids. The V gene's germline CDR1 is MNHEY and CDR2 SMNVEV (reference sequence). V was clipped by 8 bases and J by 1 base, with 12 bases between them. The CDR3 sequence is CASGQGPSYEQYF. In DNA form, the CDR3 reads TGTGCCAGCGGTCAGGGGCCGTCCTACGAGCAGTACTTC.

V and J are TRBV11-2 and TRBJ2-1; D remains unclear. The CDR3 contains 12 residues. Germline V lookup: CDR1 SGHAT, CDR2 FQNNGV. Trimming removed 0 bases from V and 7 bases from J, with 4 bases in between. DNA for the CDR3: TGTGCCAGCAGCTTAGACTGGAATGAGCAGTTCTTC. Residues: CASSLDWNEQFF.

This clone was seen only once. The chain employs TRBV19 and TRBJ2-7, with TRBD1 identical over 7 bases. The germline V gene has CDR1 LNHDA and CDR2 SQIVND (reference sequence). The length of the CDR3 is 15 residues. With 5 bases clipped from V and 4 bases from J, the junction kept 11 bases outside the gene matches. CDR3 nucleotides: TGTGCCAGTAGTTCATACCGGACAGGCGGTTACGAGCAGTACTTC. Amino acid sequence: CASSSYRTGGYEQYF.

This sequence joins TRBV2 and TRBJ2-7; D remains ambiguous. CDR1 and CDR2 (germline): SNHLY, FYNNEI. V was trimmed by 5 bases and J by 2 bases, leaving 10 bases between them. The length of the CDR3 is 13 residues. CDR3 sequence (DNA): TGTGCCAGCAGTCCTCCTGACACCTACGAGCAGTACTTC. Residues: CASSPPDTYEQYF. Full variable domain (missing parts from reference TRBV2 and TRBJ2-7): EPEVTQTPSHQVTQMGQEVILRCVPISNHLYFYWYRQILGQKVEFLVSFYNNEISEKSEIFDDQFSVERPDGSNFTLKIRSTKLEDSAMYFCASSPPDTYEQYFGPGTRLTVT.

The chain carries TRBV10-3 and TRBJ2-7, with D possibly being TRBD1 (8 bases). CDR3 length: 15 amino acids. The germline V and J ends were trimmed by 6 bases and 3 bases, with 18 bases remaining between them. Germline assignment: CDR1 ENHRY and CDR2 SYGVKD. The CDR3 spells CAIRSQQGGDYEQYF. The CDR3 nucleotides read TGTGCCATCAGAAGTCAACAGGGGGGGGACTACGAGCAGTACTTC.

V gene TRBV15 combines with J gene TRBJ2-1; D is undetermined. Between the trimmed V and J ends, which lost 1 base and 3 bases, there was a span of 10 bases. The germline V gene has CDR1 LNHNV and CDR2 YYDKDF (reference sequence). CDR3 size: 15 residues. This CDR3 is CATSRGSSIYNEQFF. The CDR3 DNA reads TGTGCCACCAGCAGAGGGAGTAGTATCTACAATGAGCAGTTCTTC.

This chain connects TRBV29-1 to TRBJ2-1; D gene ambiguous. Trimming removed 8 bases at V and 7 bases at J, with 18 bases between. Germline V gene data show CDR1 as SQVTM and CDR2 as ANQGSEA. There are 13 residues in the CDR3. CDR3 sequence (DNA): TGCAGCTTCCGGCTCAGCGTTGTAAATGAGCAGTTCTTC. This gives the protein CSFRLSVVNEQFF.

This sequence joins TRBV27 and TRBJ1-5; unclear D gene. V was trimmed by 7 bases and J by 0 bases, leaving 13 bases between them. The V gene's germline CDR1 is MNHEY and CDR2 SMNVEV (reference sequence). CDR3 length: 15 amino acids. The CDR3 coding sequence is TGTGCCAGCAAAATTAGCCCCTATAGCAATCAGCCCCAGCATTTT. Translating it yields CASKISPYSNQPQHF.

CDR3 protein: CASSLGFTGSGYGYTF. CDR3 sequence (DNA): TGTGCCAGCAGCTTAGGCTTTACAGGGTCGGGCTATGGCTACACCTTC. This chain joins TRBV13 and TRBJ1-2, with TRBD1 as a possible D gene (6 bases). There are 16 residues in the CDR3. V lost 0 bases and J 4 bases, leaving 15 bases between the germline ends. CDR1 is PRHDT, CDR2 FYEKMQ, per germline (reference sequence).

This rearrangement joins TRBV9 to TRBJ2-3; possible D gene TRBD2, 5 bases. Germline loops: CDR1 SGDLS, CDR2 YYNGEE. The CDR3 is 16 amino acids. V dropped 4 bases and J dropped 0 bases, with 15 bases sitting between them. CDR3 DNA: TGTGCCAGCAGCCCAGACCCTAGCAGTAGCACAGATACGCAGTATTTT. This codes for CASSPDPSSSTDTQYF.